The present TCR beta chain was sequenced within a study of cytomegalovirus exposure and HLA in healthy donors. Findings of the study overall: In a later analysis, TCR beta V- and J-gene trimming showed a link to a missense DCLRE1C variant. Most of the TCR beta V segments (in an earlier analysis) were productive either about 87% or about 30% of the time.

The CDR3 has 13 residues. Unmatched junction bases numbered 7, after V lost 7 bases and J lost 3 bases. CDR1 is SGHDT and CDR2 is YYEEEE in the germline V gene. Use of 60 Vbeta and 13 Jbeta primers characterized the PCR. Authors' analysis steps: Later analysis identified some 88 million unique TCR beta chains, about 10 million shared. The data were produced by immunoSEQ multiplex PCR, yet TCRdb's version contains in-frame clones alone and is incomplete. V and J calls and clone size follow that table, whereas D and trimming were derived from the DNA. The sample holds roughly 120,000 clones; approximately 80% are singletons and the top ten take 10% to 12%. This clone was recorded only once. Its cognate antigen is unknown.

The chain is built from TRBV5-6 and TRBJ2-7; 7 nucleotides align to TRBD2. The source is a male donor in good health and CMV-seropositive. The specimen was PBMCs. The CDR3 DNA is TGTGCCAGCGCCGCGGCGGGGGTCTACGAGCAGTACTTC. Translating gives CASAAAGVYEQYF.